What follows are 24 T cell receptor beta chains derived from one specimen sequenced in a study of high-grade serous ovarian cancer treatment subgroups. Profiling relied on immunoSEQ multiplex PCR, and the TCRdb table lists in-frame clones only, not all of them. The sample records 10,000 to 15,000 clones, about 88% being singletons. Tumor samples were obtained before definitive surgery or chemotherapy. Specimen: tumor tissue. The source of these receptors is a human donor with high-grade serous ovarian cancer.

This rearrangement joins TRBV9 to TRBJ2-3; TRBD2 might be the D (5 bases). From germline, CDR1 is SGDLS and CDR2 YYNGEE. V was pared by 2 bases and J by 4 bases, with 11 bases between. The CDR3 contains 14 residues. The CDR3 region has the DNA TGTGCCAGCAGCGTCCTCCCTAGCTCAGATACGCAGTATTTT. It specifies CASSVLPSSDTQYF.

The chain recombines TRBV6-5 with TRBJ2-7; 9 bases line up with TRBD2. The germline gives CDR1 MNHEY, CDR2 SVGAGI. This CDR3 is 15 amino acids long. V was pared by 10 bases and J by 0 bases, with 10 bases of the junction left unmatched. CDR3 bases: TGTGCCACCAAGCGGGGGGACCTACGCTCCTACGAGCAGTACTTC. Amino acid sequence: CATKRGDLRSYEQYF.

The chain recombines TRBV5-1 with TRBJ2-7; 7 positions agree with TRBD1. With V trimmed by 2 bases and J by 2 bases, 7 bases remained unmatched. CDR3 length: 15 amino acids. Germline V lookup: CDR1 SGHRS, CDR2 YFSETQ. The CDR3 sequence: CASSLGTATTYEQYF. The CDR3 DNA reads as TGCGCCAGCAGCTTAGGGACAGCTACTACCTACGAGCAGTACTTC.

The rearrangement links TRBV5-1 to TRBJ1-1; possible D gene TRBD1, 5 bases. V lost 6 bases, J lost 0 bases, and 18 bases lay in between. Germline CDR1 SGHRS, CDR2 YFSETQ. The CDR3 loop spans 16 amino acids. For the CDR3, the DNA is TGCGCCAGCACCCAATCCGGGGGGAATGTGAACACTGAAGCTTTCTTT. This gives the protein CASTQSGGNVNTEAFF.

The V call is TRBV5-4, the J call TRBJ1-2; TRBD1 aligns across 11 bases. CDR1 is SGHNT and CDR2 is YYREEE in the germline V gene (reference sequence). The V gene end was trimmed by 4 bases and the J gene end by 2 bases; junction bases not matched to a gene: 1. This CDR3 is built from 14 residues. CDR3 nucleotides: TGTGCCAGCAGCGGGGACAGGGGGAACTATGGCTACACCTTC. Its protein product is CASSGDRGNYGYTF.

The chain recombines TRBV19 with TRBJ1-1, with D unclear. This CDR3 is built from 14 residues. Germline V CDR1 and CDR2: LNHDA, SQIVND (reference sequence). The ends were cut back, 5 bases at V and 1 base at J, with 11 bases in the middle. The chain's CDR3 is CASSRWVENTEAFF. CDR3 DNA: TGTGCCAGTAGTCGTTGGGTAGAGAACACTGAAGCTTTCTTT.

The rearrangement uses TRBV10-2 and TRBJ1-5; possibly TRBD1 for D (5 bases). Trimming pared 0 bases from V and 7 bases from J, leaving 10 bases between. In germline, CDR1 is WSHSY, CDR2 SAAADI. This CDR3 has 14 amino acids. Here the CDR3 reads CASSESGGSQPQHF. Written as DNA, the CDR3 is TGCGCCAGCAGTGAGTCGGGGGGGAGCCAGCCCCAGCATTTT.

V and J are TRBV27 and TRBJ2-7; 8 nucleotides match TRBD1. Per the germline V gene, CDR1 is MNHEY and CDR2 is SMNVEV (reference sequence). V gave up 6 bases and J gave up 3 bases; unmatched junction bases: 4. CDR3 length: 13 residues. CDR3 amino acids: CASRTGVSYEQYF. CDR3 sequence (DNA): TGTGCCAGCAGGACAGGGGTGAGCTACGAGCAGTACTTC.

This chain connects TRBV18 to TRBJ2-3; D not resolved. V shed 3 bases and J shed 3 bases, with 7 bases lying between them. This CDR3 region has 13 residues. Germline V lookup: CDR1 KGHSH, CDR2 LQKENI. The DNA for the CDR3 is TGTGCCAGCTCACCCAAACGGACAGATACGCAGTATTTT. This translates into CASSPKRTDTQYF.

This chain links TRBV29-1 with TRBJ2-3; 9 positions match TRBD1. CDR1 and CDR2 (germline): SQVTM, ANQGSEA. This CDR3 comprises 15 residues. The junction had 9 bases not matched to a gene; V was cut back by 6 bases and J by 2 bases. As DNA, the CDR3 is TGCAGCGTGAAGGAGGGACAGGGATTCACAGATACGCAGTATTTT. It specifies CSVKEGQGFTDTQYF.

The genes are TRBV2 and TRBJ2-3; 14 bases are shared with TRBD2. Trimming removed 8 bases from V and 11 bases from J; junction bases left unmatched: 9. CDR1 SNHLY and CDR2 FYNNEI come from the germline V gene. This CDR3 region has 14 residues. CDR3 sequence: CASGLAGGGTQQYF. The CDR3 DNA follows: TGTGCCAGCGGACTAGCGGGGGGAGGTACCCAGCAGTATTTT.

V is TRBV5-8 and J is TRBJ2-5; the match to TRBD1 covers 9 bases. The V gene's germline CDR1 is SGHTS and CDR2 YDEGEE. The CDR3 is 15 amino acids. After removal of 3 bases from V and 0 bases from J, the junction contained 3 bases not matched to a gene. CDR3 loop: CASSSGTGHQETQYF. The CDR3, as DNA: TGTGCCAGCAGCTCCGGGACAGGGCACCAAGAGACCCAGTACTTC.

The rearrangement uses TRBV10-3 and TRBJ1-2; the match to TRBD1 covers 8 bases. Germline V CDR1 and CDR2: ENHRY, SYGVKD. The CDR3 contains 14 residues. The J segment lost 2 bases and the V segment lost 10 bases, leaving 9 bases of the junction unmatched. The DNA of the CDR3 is TGTGCCACCAGAGGGACAGGAGAGAACTATGGCTACACCTTC. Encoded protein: CATRGTGENYGYTF.

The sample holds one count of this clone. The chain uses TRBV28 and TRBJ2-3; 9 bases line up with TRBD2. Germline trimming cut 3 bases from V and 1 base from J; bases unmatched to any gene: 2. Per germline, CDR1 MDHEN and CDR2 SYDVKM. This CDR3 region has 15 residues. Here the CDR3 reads CASSLASGGTDTQYF. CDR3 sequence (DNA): TGTGCCAGCAGTTTGGCTAGCGGGGGCACAGATACGCAGTATTTT.

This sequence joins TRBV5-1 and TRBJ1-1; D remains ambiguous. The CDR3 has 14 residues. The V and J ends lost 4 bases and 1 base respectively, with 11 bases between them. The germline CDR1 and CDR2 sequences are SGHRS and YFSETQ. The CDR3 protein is CASSTRTGNTEAFF. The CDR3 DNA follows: TGCGCCAGCAGCACGAGGACGGGGAACACTGAAGCTTTCTTT.

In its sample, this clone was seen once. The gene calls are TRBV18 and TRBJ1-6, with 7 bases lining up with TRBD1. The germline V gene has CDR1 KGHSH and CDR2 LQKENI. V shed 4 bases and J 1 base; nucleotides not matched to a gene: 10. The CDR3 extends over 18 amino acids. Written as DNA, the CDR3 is TGTGCCAGCTCACGTACTTCAAACAGGGGTTCCTATAATTCACCCCTCCACTTT. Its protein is CASSRTSNRGSYNSPLHF. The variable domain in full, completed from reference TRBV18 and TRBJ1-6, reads NAGVMQNPRHLVRRRGQEARLRCSPMKGHSHVYWYRQLPEEGLKFMVYLQKENIIDESGMPKERFSAEFPKEGPSILRIQQVVRGDSAAYFCASSRTSNRGSYNSPLHFGNGTRLTVT.

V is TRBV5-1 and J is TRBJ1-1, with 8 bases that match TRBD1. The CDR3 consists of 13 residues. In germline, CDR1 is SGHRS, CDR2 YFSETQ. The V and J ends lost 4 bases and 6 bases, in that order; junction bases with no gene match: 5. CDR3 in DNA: TGCGCCAGCAGCGCAGGGGGCCTGGCTGAAGCTTTCTTT. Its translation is CASSAGGLAEAFF.

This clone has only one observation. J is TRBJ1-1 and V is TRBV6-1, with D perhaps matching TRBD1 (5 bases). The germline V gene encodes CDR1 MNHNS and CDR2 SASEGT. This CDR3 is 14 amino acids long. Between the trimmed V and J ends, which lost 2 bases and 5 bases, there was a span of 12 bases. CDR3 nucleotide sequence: TGTGCCAGCAGTGAATTTGCCGGGGGGACTGAAGCTTTCTTT. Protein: CASSEFAGGTEAFF.

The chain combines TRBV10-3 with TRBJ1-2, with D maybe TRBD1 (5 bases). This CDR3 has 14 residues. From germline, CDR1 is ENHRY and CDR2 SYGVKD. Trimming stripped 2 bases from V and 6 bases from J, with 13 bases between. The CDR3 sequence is CAISEQGGSDGYTF. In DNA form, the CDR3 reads TGTGCCATCAGTGAGCAGGGTGGTAGTGATGGCTACACCTTC.

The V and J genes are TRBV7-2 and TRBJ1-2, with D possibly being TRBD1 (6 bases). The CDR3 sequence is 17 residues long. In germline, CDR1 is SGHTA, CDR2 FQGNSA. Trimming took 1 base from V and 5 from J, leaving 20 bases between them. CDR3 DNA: TGTGCCAGCAGCTTAGACAGTTCATCCGGGGGCGGATATGGCTACACCTTC. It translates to CASSLDSSSGGGYGYTF.

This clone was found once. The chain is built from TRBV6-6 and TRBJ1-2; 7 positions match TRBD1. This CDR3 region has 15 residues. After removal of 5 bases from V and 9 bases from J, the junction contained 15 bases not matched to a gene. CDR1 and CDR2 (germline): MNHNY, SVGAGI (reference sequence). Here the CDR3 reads CASSPRGGPLSSYTF. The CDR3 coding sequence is TGTGCCAGCAGTCCCAGGGGGGGCCCCCTAAGTAGCTACACCTTC.

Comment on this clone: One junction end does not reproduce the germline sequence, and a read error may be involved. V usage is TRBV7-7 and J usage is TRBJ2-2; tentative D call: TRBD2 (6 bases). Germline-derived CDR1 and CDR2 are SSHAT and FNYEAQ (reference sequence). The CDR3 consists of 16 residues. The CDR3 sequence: CASSLGGAVGTGELFF. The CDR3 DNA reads TGTGCTAGCAGCTTAGGAGGGGCCGTAGGCACCGGGGAGCTGTTTTTT.

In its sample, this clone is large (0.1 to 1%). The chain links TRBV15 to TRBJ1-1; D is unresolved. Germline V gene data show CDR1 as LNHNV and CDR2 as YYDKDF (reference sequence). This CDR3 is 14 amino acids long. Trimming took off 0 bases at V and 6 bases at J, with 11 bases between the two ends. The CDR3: CATSRDMEPSEAFF. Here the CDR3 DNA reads TGTGCCACCAGCAGAGATATGGAGCCCTCTGAAGCTTTCTTT. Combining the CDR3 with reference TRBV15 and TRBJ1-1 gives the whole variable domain DAMVIQNPRYQVTQFGKPVTLSCSQTLNHNVMYWYQQKSSQAPKLLFHYYDKDFNNEADTPDNFQSRRPNTSFCFLDIRSPGLGDTAMYLCATSRDMEPSEAFFGQGTRLTVV.

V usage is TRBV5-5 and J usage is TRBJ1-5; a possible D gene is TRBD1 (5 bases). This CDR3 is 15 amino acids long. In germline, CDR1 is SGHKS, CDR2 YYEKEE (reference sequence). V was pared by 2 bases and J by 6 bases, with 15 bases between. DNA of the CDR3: TGTGCCAGCAGCTTCCGGGACGTGGCCGGTCAGCCCCAGCATTTT. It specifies CASSFRDVAGQPQHF. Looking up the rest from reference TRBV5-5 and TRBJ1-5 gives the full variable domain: DAGVTQSPTHLIKTRGQQVTLRCSPISGHKSVSWYQQVLGQGPQFIFQYYEKEERGRGNFPDRFSARQFPNYSSELNVNALLLGDSALYLCASSFRDVAGQPQHFGDGTRLSIL.